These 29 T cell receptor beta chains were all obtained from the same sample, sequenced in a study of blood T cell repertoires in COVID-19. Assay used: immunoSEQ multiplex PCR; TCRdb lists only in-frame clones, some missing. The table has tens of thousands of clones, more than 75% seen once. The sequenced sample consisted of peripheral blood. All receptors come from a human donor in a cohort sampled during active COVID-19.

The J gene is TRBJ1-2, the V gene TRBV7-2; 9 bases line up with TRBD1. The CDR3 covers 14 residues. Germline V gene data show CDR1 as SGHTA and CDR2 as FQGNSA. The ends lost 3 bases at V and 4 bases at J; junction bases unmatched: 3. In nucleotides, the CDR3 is TGTGCCAGCAGCTTCCCGACAGGGGGCTATGGCTACACCTTC. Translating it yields CASSFPTGGYGYTF. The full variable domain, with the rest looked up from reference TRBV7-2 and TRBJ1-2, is GAGVSQSPSNKVTEKGKDVELRCDPISGHTALYWYRQSLGQGLEFLIYFQGNSAPDKSGLPSDRFSAERTGGSVSTLTIQRTQQEDSAVYLCASSFPTGGYGYTFGSGTRLTVV.

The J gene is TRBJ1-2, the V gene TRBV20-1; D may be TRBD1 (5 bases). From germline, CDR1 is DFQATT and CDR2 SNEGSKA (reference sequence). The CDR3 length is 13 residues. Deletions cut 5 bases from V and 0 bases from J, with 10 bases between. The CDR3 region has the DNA TGCAGTGCTGGTGACAGATCTAACTATGGCTACACCTTC. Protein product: CSAGDRSNYGYTF.

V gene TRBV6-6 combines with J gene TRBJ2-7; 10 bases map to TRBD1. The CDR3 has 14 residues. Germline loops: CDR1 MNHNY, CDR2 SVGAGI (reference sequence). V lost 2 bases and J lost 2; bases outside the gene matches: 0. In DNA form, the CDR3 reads TGTGCCAGCAGTTACGGGACAGGGGCCTACGAGCAGTACGTC. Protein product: CASSYGTGAYEQYV.

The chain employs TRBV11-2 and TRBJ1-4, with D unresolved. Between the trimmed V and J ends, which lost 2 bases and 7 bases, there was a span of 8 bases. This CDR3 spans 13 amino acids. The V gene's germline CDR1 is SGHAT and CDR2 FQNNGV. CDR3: CASSLTRSEKLFF. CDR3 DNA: TGTGCCAGCAGCTTAACCCGTAGTGAAAAACTGTTTTTT.

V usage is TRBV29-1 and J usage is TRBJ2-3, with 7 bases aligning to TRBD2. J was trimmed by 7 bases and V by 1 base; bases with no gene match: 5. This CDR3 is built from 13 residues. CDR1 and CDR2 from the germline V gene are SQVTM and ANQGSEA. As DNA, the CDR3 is TGCAGCGTTGAAGGGGGGGGGATAAATACGCAGTATTTT. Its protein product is CSVEGGGINTQYF.

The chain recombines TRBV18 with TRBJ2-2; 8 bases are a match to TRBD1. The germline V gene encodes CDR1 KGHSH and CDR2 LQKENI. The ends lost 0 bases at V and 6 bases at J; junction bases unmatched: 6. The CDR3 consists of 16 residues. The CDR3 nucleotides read TGTGCCAGCTCACCACCGGGACAGGCAGCCGCCGGGGAGCTGTTTTTT. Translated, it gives CASSPPGQAAAGELFF.

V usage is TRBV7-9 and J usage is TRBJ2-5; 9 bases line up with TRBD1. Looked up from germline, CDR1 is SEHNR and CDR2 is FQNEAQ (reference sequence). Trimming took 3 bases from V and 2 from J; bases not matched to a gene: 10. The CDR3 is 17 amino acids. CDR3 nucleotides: TGTGCCAGCAGCTTGGATCGGGACAGGGTAGGACAAGAGACCCAGTACTTC. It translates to CASSLDRDRVGQETQYF.

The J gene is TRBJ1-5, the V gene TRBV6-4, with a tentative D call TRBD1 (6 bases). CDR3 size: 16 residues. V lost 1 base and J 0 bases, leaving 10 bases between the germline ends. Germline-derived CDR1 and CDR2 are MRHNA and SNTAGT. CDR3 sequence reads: CASSDFGQYSNQPQHF. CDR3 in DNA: TGTGCCAGCAGTGACTTCGGACAGTATAGCAATCAGCCCCAGCATTTT.

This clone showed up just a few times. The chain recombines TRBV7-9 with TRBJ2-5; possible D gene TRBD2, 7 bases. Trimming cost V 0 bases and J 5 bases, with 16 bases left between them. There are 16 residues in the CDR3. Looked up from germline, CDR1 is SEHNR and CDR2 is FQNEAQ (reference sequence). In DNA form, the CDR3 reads TGTGCCAGCAGCTTAGCCGGGGGGCCGTCAGGGGAGACCCAGTACTTC. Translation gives CASSLAGGPSGETQYF.

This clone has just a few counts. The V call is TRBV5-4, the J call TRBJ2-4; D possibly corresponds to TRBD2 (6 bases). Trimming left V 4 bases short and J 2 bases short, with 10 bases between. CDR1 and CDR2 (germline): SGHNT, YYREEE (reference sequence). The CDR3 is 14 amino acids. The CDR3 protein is CASSPGGSKNIQYF. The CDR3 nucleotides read TGTGCCAGCAGCCCTGGGGGGTCCAAAAACATTCAGTACTTC.

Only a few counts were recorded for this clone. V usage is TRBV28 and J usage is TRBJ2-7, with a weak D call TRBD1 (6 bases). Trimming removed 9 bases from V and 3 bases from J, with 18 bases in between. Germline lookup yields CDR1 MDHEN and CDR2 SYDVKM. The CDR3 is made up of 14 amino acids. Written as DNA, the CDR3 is TGTGCCAGTGGTAGAACAGGGATGTTCTACGAGCAGTACTTC. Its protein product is CASGRTGMFYEQYF.

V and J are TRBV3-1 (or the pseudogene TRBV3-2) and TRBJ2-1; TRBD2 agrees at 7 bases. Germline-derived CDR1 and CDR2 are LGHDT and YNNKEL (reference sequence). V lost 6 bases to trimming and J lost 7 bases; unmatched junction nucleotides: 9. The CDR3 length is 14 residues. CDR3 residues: CASRLGLGVNEQFF. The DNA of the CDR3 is TGTGCCAGCAGGTTAGGACTAGGCGTAAATGAGCAGTTCTTC.

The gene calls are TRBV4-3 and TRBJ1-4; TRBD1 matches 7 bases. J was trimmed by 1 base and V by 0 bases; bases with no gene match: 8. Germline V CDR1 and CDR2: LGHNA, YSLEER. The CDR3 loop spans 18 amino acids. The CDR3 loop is CASSQEIPRTGTNEKLFF. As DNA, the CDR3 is TGCGCCAGCAGCCAAGAAATTCCGCGGACAGGAACTAATGAAAAACTGTTTTTT.

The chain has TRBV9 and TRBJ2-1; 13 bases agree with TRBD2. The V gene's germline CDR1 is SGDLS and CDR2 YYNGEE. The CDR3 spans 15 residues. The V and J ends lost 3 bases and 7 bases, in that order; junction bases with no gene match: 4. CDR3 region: CASSEPGLAGNEQFF. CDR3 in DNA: TGTGCCAGCAGCGAGCCGGGACTAGCGGGGAATGAGCAGTTCTTC.

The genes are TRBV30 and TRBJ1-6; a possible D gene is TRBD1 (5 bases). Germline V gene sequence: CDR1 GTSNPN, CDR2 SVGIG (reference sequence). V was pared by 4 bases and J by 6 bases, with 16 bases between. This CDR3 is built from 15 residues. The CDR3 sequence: CAWILNGGGNSPLHF. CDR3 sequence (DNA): TGTGCCTGGATCCTGAACGGGGGGGGTAATTCACCCCTCCACTTT.

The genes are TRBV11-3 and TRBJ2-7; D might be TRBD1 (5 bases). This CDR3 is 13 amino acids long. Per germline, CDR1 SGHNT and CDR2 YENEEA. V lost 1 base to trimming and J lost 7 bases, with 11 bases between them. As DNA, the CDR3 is TGTGCCAGCAGCTTAGTTCCAGGGTGGGAGCAGTACGTC. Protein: CASSLVPGWEQYV.

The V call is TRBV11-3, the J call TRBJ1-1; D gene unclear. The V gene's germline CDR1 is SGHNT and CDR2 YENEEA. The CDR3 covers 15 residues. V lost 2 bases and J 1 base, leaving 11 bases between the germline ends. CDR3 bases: TGTGCCAGCAGCTTATGGGCCACGGCGAACACTGAAGCTTTCTTT. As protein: CASSLWATANTEAFF.

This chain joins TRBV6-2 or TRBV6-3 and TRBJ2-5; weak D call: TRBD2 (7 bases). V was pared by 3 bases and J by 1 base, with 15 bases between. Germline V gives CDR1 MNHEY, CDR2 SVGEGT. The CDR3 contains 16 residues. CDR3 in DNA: TGTGCCAGCAGTTATGCGAGGGCGGGGGCCCAAGAGACCCAGTACTTC. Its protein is CASSYARAGAQETQYF.

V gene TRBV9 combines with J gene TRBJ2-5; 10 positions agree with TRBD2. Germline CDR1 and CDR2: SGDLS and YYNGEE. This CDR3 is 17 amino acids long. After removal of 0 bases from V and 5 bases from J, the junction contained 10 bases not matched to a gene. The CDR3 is CASSVGFVAGGSETQYF. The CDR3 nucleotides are TGTGCCAGCAGCGTAGGATTTGTAGCGGGAGGATCGGAGACCCAGTACTTC. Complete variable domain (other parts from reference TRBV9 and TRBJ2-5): DSGVTQTPKHLITATGQRVTLRCSPRSGDLSVYWYQQSLDQGLQFLIQYYNGEERAKGNILERFSAQQFPDLHSELNLSSLELGDSALYFCASSVGFVAGGSETQYFGPGTRLLVL.

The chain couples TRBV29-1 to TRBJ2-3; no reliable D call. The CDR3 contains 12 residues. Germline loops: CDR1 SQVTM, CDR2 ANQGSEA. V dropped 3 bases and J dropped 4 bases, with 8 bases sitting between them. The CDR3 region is CSVDASSDTQYF. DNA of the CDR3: TGCAGCGTTGATGCGTCCTCAGATACGCAGTATTTT.

CDR3 amino acids: CASSGAGGPIQPQHF. The DNA for the CDR3 is TGTGCCAGCAGTGGGGCGGGGGGCCCTATTCAGCCCCAGCATTTT. The chain carries TRBV2 and TRBJ1-5, with D perhaps TRBD1 (6 bases). Between the trimmed V and J ends, which lost 4 bases and 6 bases, there was a span of 16 bases. This CDR3 spans 15 amino acids. Germline CDR1 SNHLY, CDR2 FYNNEI.

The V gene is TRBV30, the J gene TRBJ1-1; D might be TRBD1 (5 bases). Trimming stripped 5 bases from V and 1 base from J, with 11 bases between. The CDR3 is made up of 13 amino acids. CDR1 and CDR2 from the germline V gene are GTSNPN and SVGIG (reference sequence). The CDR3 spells CAWRRQPNTEAFF. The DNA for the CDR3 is TGTGCCTGGCGTCGACAGCCGAACACTGAAGCTTTCTTT.

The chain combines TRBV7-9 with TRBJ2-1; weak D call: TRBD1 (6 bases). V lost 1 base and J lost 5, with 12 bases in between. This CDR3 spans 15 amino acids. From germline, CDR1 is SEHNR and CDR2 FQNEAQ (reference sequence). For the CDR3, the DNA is TGTGCCAGCAGCTTAGTATTGGGGGCGGACAATGAGCAGTTCTTC. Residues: CASSLVLGADNEQFF.

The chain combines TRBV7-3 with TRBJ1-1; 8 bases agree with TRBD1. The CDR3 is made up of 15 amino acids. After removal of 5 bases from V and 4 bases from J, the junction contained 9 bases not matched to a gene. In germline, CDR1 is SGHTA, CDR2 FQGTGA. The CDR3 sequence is CASSPKTGAVTEAFF. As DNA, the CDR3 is TGTGCCAGCAGCCCGAAGACAGGGGCGGTCACTGAAGCTTTCTTT. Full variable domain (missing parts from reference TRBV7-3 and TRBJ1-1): GAGVSQTPSNKVTEKGKYVELRCDPISGHTALYWYRQSLGQGPEFLIYFQGTGAADDSGLPNDRFFAVRPEGSVSTLKIQRTERGDSAVYLCASSPKTGAVTEAFFGQGTRLTVV.

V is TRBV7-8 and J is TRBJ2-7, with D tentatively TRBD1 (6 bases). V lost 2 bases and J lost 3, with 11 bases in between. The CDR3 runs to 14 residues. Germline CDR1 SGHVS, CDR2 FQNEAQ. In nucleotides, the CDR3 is TGTGCCAGCAGCTTAAGAGGGGGAGTCTACGAGCAGTACTTC. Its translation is CASSLRGGVYEQYF.

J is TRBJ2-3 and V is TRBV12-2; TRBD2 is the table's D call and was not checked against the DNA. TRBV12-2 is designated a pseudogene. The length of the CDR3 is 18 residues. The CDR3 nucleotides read TGTGCAAGTCGCTTAGGTGCGGGGGCCCTTCCTAGCACAGATACGCAGTATTTT. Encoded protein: CASRLGAGALPSTDTQYF.

In nucleotides, the CDR3 is TGTGCCAGCAGTACTGGACACCTAGGCGACGAGCAGTACGTC. Protein sequence: CASSTGHLGDEQYV. The chain joins TRBV6-2 or TRBV6-3 to TRBJ2-7, with D possibly being TRBD1 (5 bases). The CDR3 extends over 14 amino acids. The germline gives CDR1 MNHEY, CDR2 SVGEGT. V gave up 5 bases and J gave up 5 bases, with 16 bases separating them.

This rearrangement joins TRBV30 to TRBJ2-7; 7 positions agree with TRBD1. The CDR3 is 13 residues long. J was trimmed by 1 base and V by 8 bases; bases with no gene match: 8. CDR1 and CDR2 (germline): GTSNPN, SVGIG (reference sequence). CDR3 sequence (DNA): TGTGCCGGGGAGACAGGGTCATCCTACGAGCAGTACTTC. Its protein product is CAGETGSSYEQYF.

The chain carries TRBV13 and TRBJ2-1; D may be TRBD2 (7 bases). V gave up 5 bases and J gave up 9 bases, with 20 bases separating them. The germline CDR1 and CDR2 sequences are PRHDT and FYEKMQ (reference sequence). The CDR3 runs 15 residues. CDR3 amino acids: CASSPPPRGPGEQFF. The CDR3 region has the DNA TGTGCCAGCAGCCCGCCGCCGCGGGGGCCGGGTGAGCAGTTCTTC.